These T cell receptor beta chains were read from a single sample in a study of molecular identifiers for immune sequencing clone quantification. TCRdb reprocessed the PCR reads via MiXCR and lists one record per CDR3 protein. The repertoire holds over 85,000 distinct CDR3 sequences, with 30% to 35% as singletons. Sample: naive CD8+ T cells from blood, with Jurkat cell RNA spiked in. The receptors stem from a human donor in good health. Some libraries in this study had Jurkat cell RNA spiked in. CDR3s include the opening cysteine and the closing phenylalanine or tryptophan. A D gene is named only where the DNA matches it firmly. The size field is filled for only some rows; it gives once, few, many or a size class.

clone_size,j_call,v_call,d_call,cdr3_nt,cdr3_aa
NA,TRBJ2-5,TRBV11-2,NA,TGTGCCAGCAGCTTAGATTGGGGGGAGGAGACCCAGTACTTC,CASSLDWGEETQYF
few,TRBJ1-3,TRBV12-3/TRBV12-4,NA,TGTGCCAGCAGTACCCAGACTTCTGGAAACACCATATATTTT,CASSTQTSGNTIYF
NA,TRBJ2-1,TRBV6-5,TRBD1,TGTGCCAGCAGTTCCGGGACAGGGGAGAGCAATGAGCAGTTCTTC,CASSSGTGESNEQFF
many,TRBJ2-3,TRBV20-1,NA,TGCAGTGCTAGTTTAGGGGGGGGGTCAGATACGCAGTATTTT,CSASLGGGSDTQYF
few,TRBJ2-1,TRBV4-3,TRBD2,TGCGCCAGCAGCCAAGGCCTCGGACTAGCGGTAGGTGAGCAGTTCTTC,CASSQGLGLAVGEQFF
NA,TRBJ2-4,TRBV13,TRBD2,TGTGCCAGCAGCCCCCGGGGGGGGGGAGAAAACATTCAGTACTTC,CASSPRGGGENIQYF
NA,TRBJ2-1,TRBV5-1,TRBD2,TGCGCCAGTGCTAGCGGAACCTACAATGTGCAGTTCTTC,CASASGTYNVQFF
few,TRBJ2-7,TRBV28,NA,TGTGCCAGCAGTTTTCTGCCGACGGAGGCCAGCTCCTACGAGCAGTACTTC,CASSFLPTEASSYEQYF
few,TRBJ1-2,TRBV9,TRBD1,TGTGCCAGCAGCCCCTACACGGGGGACAGCTATGGCTACACCTTC,CASSPYTGDSYGYTF
few,TRBJ2-7,TRBV6-5,NA,TGTGCCAGCAGTTATTACGGGCTGGGGGGTGGGATTTACGAGCAGTACTTC,CASSYYGLGGGIYEQYF
NA,TRBJ1-6,TRBV9,NA,TGTGCCAGCAGCGTAGACCAGGGGCCCGATTCACCCCTCCACTTT,CASSVDQGPDSPLHF
many,TRBJ2-3,TRBV7-9,TRBD1,TGTGCCAGTGGGGACAGCGACACAGATACGCAGTATTTT,CASGDSDTDTQYF
NA,TRBJ1-4,TRBV5-3,NA,TGTGCCAGCTGCGGCGGGACGCATGAAAAACTGTTTTTT,CASCGGTHEKLFF
few,TRBJ2-4,TRBV6-5,NA,TGTGCCAGAGAGGGAGGAGGATTAGCCAAAAACATTCAGTACTTC,CAREGGGLAKNIQYF
once,TRBJ2-4,TRBV28,TRBD2,TGTGCCAGCAGTTTACCCTATCTAGCGGTAGCCGAAAACATTCAGTACTTC,CASSLPYLAVAENIQYF
NA,TRBJ1-1,TRBV12-3/TRBV12-4,NA,TGTGCCAGCAGTTTAGATGGGCAGGGGTTAACTGAAGCTTGCTTT,CASSLDGQGLTEACF
NA,TRBJ1-1,TRBV9,TRBD1,TGTGCCAGCAGCGTAGTAGGGGGCCTTAACACTGAAGCTTTCTTT,CASSVVGGLNTEAFF
NA,TRBJ2-7,TRBV13,NA,TGTGCCAGCAGCTCTAACCGGGAGTCCTACGAGCAGTACTTC,CASSSNRESYEQYF